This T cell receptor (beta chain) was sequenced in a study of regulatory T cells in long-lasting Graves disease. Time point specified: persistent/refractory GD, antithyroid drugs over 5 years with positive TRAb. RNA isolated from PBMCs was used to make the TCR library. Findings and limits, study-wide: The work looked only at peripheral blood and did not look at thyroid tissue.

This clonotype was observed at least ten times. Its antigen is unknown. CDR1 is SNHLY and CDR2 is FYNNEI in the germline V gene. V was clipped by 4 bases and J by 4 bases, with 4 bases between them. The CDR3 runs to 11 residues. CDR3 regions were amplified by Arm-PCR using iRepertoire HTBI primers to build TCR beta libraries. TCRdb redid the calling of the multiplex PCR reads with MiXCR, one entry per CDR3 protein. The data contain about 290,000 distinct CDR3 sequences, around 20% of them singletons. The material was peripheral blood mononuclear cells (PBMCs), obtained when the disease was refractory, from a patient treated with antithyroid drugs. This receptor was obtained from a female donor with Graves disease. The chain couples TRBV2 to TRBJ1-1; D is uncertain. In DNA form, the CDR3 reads TGTGCCAGCAGTGGTGGCACTGAAGCTTTCTTT. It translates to CASSGGTEAFF.